This is a list of T cell receptor beta chains from one sample in a study of blood T cell repertoires in COVID-19. The data were produced by immunoSEQ multiplex PCR, yet TCRdb's version contains in-frame clones alone and is incomplete. The sample gives under 250,000 clones, around 80% of which show up once; about 2% is in the top ten. The sequenced material came from PBMCs or T cells enriched from blood (not recorded which). The receptors originated from a man between 60 and 75 years old who had recovered from COVID-19. Each CDR3 is given with its conserved first and last residue. Each record gives: V gene, J gene, clone size, D gene, CDR3 protein, CDR3 DNA. The D gene is left open where the match is weak. Clone sizes are given selectively: once, few, many, or a class where the clone is expanded.

>TRBV10-3|TRBJ2-1|.|TRBD1
CAIRGSGTGIDEQFF
TGTGCCATCAGGGGGTCCGGGACAGGTATCGATGAGCAGTTCTTC
>TRBV13|TRBJ2-1|.|TRBD2
CASTLEASGRGEQFF
TGTGCCAGCACCCTGGAGGCTAGCGGACGGGGTGAGCAGTTCTTC
>TRBV2|TRBJ1-6|.|.
CASSLIPEGALHF
TGTGCCAGCAGTCTCATTCCCGAGGGGGCCCTCCACTTT
>TRBV19|TRBJ2-2|.|.
CASSRTDLQAGELFF
TGTGCCAGTAGTCGGACAGACTTACAGGCCGGGGAGCTGTTTTTT
>TRBV11-1|TRBJ1-2|once|TRBD1
CASSLTRQGAGYTF
TGTGCCAGCAGCCTCACCCGACAGGGCGCTGGCTACACCTTC
>TRBV19|TRBJ2-1|.|.
CASSIEGGPYNEQFF
TGTGCCAGTAGTATAGAGGGGGGGCCCTACAATGAGCAGTTCTTC
>TRBV9|TRBJ1-6|.|.
CASSVVNLDIRSSYNSPLHF
TGTGCCAGCAGCGTAGTGAATTTGGACATCCGAAGCTCCTATAATTCACCCCTCCACTTT
>TRBV19|TRBJ2-2|.|.
CASSILTGSTGELFF
TGTGCCAGTAGTATCCTTACAGGGAGCACCGGGGAGCTGTTTTTT
>TRBV7-9|TRBJ1-3|.|.
CASSFGGVAGNTIYF
TGTGCCAGCAGCTTCGGCGGTGTAGCTGGAAACACCATATATTTT
>TRBV9|TRBJ1-1|.|.
CASSVDWDFEAFF
TGTGCCAGCAGCGTAGATTGGGACTTTGAAGCTTTCTTT
>TRBV7-8|TRBJ2-2|.|.
CASRSGAVTGELFF
TGTGCCAGCAGGTCAGGGGCGGTCACCGGGGAGCTGTTTTTT
>TRBV13|TRBJ1-4|.|.
CASSFGEDRSNEKLFF
TGTGCCAGCAGCTTTGGAGAAGACAGGAGTAATGAAAAACTGTTTTTT
>TRBV27|TRBJ2-2|.|TRBD1
CASRRQGGTGELFF
TGTGCCAGCAGGAGACAGGGTGGTACCGGGGAGCTGTTTTTT
>TRBV4-3|TRBJ1-5|.|.
CASSQDWDPGQPQHF
TGCGCCAGCAGCCAAGATTGGGATCCGGGGCAGCCCCAGCATTTT
>TRBV7-2|TRBJ2-2|few|TRBD1
CASSLRTGATGELFF
TGTGCCAGCAGCTTACGGACAGGGGCGACCGGGGAGCTGTTTTTT
>TRBV12-5|TRBJ1-5|.|.
CASARKDTFDDQPQHF
TGTGCTAGTGCTCGAAAAGACACGTTTGACGATCAGCCCCAGCATTTT
>TRBV6-5|TRBJ1-5|.|TRBD1
CASSFYRGSNQPQHF
TGTGCCAGCAGTTTTTACAGGGGTAGCAATCAGCCCCAGCATTTT
>TRBV19|TRBJ1-2|.|TRBD1
CASSSTGGVLGYTF
TGTGCCAGTAGTTCTACAGGGGGCGTATTAGGCTACACCTTC
>TRBV6-2/TRBV6-3|TRBJ2-5|.|.
CASSSRETQYF
TGTGCCAGCAGTTCACGGGAGACCCAGTACTTC
>TRBV18|TRBJ1-1|.|.
CASSDGVNTEAFF
TGTGCCAGCTCCGACGGGGTGAACACTGAAGCTTTCTTT
>TRBV9|TRBJ1-5|.|TRBD1
CASSVEGQGVQPQHF
TGTGCCAGCAGCGTGGAAGGACAGGGGGTTCAGCCCCAGCATTTT
>TRBV7-6|TRBJ1-2|.|TRBD1
CASSLTRGPNYGYTF
TGTGCCAGCAGCTTGACCAGGGGGCCTAACTATGGCTACACCTTC
>TRBV5-1|TRBJ2-1|.|.
CASSLPRAGHNEQFF
TGCGCCAGCAGCTTGCCCCGCGCAGGGCACAATGAGCAGTTCTTC
>TRBV11-2|TRBJ2-3|once|TRBD2
CASSLDPITGGDQYF
TGTGCCAGCAGCTTAGACCCAATAACCGGGGGGGATCAGTATTTT
>TRBV5-1|TRBJ1-2|.|.
CASSLGDTSGYTF
TGCGCCAGCAGCTTGGGGGACACATCTGGCTACACCTTC
>TRBV7-3|TRBJ1-1|.|.
CASSVMETTEAFF
TGTGCCAGCAGCGTCATGGAGACCACTGAAGCTTTCTTT
>TRBV7-2|TRBJ1-1|.|TRBD1
CASSLKGQGVSEAFF
TGTGCCAGCAGCTTAAAAGGACAGGGGGTCAGTGAAGCTTTCTTT
>TRBV15|TRBJ1-5|.|.
CATSRDVGEGPQHF
TGTGCCACCAGCAGAGATGTAGGGGAAGGGCCCCAGCATTTT
>TRBV4-1|TRBJ2-7|.|.
CASSQGTGTEQYF
TGCGCCAGCAGCCAAGGCACAGGGACGGAGCAGTACTTC
>TRBV19|TRBJ2-2|.|.
CASSMITTNTGELFF
TGTGCCAGTAGTATGATCACAACGAACACCGGGGAGCTGTTTTTT
>TRBV5-1|TRBJ2-3|.|TRBD2
CASSFSGGPGTDTQYF
TGCGCCAGCAGCTTTTCGGGGGGGCCCGGCACAGATACGCAGTATTTT
>TRBV30|TRBJ1-1|.|.
CAGRTYLNTEAFF
TGTGCCGGCCGGACATACCTGAACACTGAAGCTTTCTTT
>TRBV11-2|TRBJ2-1|once|TRBD1
CASSPNRGLGNEQFF
TGTGCCAGCAGCCCTAACAGGGGGCTTGGCAATGAGCAGTTCTTC
>TRBV6-1|TRBJ2-5|.|TRBD2
CASSEFSGGVRAQYF
TGTGCCAGCAGTGAATTCAGCGGGGGAGTCCGAGCCCAGTACTTC
>TRBV2|TRBJ1-6|once|TRBD1
CASRRDRLGSPLHF
TGTGCCAGCAGGAGGGACAGGCTAGGATCACCCCTCCACTTT
>TRBV6-4|TRBJ2-7|.|.
CASSDRGHYEQYF
TGTGCCAGCAGTGACAGGGGCCACTACGAGCAGTACTTC
>TRBV19|TRBJ1-5|.|.
CASSILGGYQPQHF
TGTGCCAGTAGTATATTGGGGGGATATCAGCCCCAGCATTTT
>TRBV27|TRBJ1-1|.|.
CASSRTVNTEAFF
TGTGCCAGCAGCCGGACAGTGAACACTGAAGCTTTCTTT
>TRBV11-3|TRBJ2-2|.|.
CASSSQGNTGELFF
TGTGCCAGCAGCTCACAGGGGAACACCGGGGAGCTGTTTTTT
>TRBV2|TRBJ1-4|.|.
CASSEGQANEKLFF
TGTGCCAGCAGTGAGGGACAAGCTAATGAAAAACTGTTTTTT